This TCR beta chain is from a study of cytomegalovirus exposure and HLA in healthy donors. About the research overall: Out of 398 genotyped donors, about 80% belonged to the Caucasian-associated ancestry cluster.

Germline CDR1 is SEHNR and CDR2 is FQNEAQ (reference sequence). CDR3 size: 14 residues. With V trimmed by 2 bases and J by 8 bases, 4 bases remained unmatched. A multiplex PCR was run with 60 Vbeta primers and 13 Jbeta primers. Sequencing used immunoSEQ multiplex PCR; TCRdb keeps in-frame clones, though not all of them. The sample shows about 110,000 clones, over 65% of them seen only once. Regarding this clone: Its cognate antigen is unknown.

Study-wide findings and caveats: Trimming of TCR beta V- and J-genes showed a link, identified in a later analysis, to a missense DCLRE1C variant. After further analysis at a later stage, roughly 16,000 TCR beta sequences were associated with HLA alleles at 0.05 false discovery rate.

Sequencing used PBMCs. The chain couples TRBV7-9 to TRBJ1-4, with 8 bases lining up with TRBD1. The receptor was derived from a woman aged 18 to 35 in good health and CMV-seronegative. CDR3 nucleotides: TGTGCCAGCAGCTTACAGGGGGCTGGAGAAAAACTGTTTTTT. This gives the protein CASSLQGAGEKLFF.